The clone carrying this TCR beta chain was counted at least ten times. As yet, its antigen is unknown. As it was prepared, the TCRbeta library received unique molecular identifiers. In TCRdb, the PCR reads were re-called with MiXCR into one record per CDR3 protein. The sample yields tens of thousands of distinct CDR3 sequences, about 5.7% seen once. The trim removed 0 bases at V and 7 bases at J, leaving 4 bases unmatched. From germline, CDR1 is SGHKS and CDR2 YYEKEE (reference sequence). CDR3 length: 15 amino acids. The sample comes from a study of T-cell reconstitution after alpha-beta-depleted transplantation in children. Whole-study findings and limits: Expanded graft clones numbering several hundred reportedly gave rise to alpha-beta T cells about two months after transplant. T-cell counts and diversity were attributed mostly to newly produced T cells one year after transplant. Some patients owed their high day-60 TCRbeta diversity to surviving recipient T cells and thymic progenitors.

The source of this sequence is a female patient aged 2-9 years who had a stem cell transplant for aplastic anemia, so the T cells may come from the graft donor. The V call is TRBV5-5, the J call TRBJ1-6; 7 nucleotides agree with TRBD1. Sequenced material: PBMCs, mostly from graft donor cells, taken 60 days after TCRalphabeta/CD19-depleted stem cell transplant. Here the CDR3 reads CASSLGGTENSPLHF. DNA of the CDR3: TGTGCCAGCAGCTTGGGCGGGACAGAGAATTCACCCCTCCACTTT. Supplemented by reference TRBV5-5 and TRBJ1-6, the full variable domain reads DAGVTQSPTHLIKTRGQQVTLRCSPISGHKSVSWYQQVLGQGPQFIFQYYEKEERGRGNFPDRFSARQFPNYSSELNVNALLLGDSALYLCASSLGGTENSPLHFGNGTRLTVT.